The 28 T cell receptor beta chains listed next were all sequenced from one sample in a study of vaccination effects on CD4 cells after COVID-19. Sequencing used immunoSEQ multiplex PCR; TCRdb keeps in-frame clones, though not all of them. Of approximately 22,000 clones in the sample, around 70% were seen once. What these receptors recognize is not known. Before any sequencing was done, the ViraFEST assay used viral peptide pools to expand antigen-specific CD4+ T cells. The culture ran for 10 days before CD4+ T cells were isolated. This specimen consisted of CD4+ T cells from PBMCs cultured with HCoV-229E spike peptides, obtained before COVID-19 vaccination. These receptors were collected from a human donor who received a COVID-19 vaccine.

The J gene is TRBJ2-1, the V gene TRBV11-3; TRBD2 matches 11 bases. Germline V CDR1 and CDR2: SGHNT, YENEEA. V lost 0 bases to trimming and J lost 7 bases; unmatched junction nucleotides: 8. CDR3 length: 17 residues. CDR3 DNA sequence: TGTGCCAGCAGCTTAGATAAACTAGCGGGAGTTGCGAATGAGCAGTTCTTC. This sequence encodes CASSLDKLAGVANEQFF.

The chain uses TRBV5-1 and TRBJ2-2; tentatively, D is TRBD2 (5 bases). The CDR3 runs 15 residues. Trimming shortened V by 0 bases and J by 5 bases, and 11 bases separated the two germline ends. The germline V gene has CDR1 SGHRS and CDR2 YFSETQ. The CDR3 DNA follows: TGCGCCAGCAGCTTGGATGGGAGTACTACCGGGGAGCTGTTTTTT. This gives the protein CASSLDGSTTGELFF.

The chain combines TRBV5-1 with TRBJ1-4; D remains ambiguous. Germline V CDR1 and CDR2: SGHRS, YFSETQ. The CDR3 contains 14 residues. As DNA, the CDR3 is TGCGCGTCAGCAAATCGGGCGGAGGGTGAAAAACTGTTTTTT. Its protein product is CASANRAEGEKLFF.

The chain combines TRBV7-9 with TRBJ2-5; 9 bases map to TRBD1. V lost 1 base, J lost 14 bases, and 5 bases stayed unmatched. Germline V gives CDR1 SEHNR, CDR2 FQNEAQ (reference sequence). The CDR3 is 12 residues long. The CDR3 nucleotides are TGTGCCAGCAGCTTAGGGGACAGGGTCTTCTACTTC. It is translated as CASSLGDRVFYF.

This chain joins TRBV2 and TRBJ2-1; the D gene is possibly TRBD1 (6 bases). The CDR3 has 12 amino acids. In germline, CDR1 is SNHLY, CDR2 FYNNEI. V lost 0 bases and J 12 bases, leaving 9 bases between the germline ends. In DNA, the CDR3 is TGTGCCAGCAGTGAAGCTAGGGGGTGGCAGTTCTTC. Translated: CASSEARGWQFF. Drawing the rest from reference TRBV2 and TRBJ2-1, the complete variable domain is EPEVTQTPSHQVTQMGQEVILRCVPISNHLYFYWYRQILGQKVEFLVSFYNNEISEKSEIFDDQFSVERPDGSNFTLKIRSTKLEDSAMYFCASSEARGWQFFGPGTRLTVL.

This chain joins TRBV7-2 and TRBJ1-5; D not resolved. The CDR3 is 12 amino acids. Germline lookup yields CDR1 SGHTA and CDR2 FQGNSA. Trimming took off 1 base at V and 8 bases at J, with 6 bases between the two ends. CDR3 bases: TGTGCCAGCAGCTTAGGGACGAAGCCCCAGCATTTT. Its protein is CASSLGTKPQHF.

This clone was picked up a small number of times. The chain recombines TRBV2 with TRBJ1-5, with TRBD1 matching 8 bases. J was trimmed by 7 bases and V by 7 bases; bases with no gene match: 12. The germline V gene encodes CDR1 SNHLY and CDR2 FYNNEI. CDR3 size: 15 residues. The CDR3, as DNA: TGTGCCAGCAACCGACAGGGGCCATCCGGCCAGCCCCAGCATTTT. It specifies CASNRQGPSGQPQHF.

Concerning this clone itself: At one end the junction does not follow the germline gene, possibly because of a read error. This sequence joins TRBV7-6 and TRBJ1-2, with D maybe TRBD1 (5 bases). Germline V gene lookup returns CDR1 SGHVS and CDR2 FNYEAQ. This CDR3 region has 9 residues. This CDR3 is CASSLRDSF. The CDR3 nucleotides read TGTGCCAGCAGCTTAAGGGACTCCTTC.

The gene calls are TRBV5-6 and TRBJ2-7; D might be TRBD1 (6 bases). This CDR3 has 13 residues. Germline V gene data show CDR1 as SGHDT and CDR2 as YYEEEE. V dropped 5 bases and J dropped 2 bases, with 11 bases sitting between them. CDR3 amino acids: CASSSGTTYEQYF. CDR3 DNA sequence: TGTGCCAGCAGTTCCGGGACAACCTACGAGCAGTACTTC.

The genes are TRBV24-1 and TRBJ2-1; D may be TRBD1 (6 bases). This CDR3 region has 16 residues. V was trimmed by 3 bases and J by 4 bases, leaving 15 bases between them. Germline V gene sequence: CDR1 KGHDR, CDR2 SFDVKD. CDR3 bases: TGTGCCACCAGTGATACAGGGAAGGGCTGGTACAATGAGCAGTTCTTC. Translated, it gives CATSDTGKGWYNEQFF.

This clone appeared a few times. This sequence joins TRBV2 and TRBJ1-4; D ambiguous. The length of the CDR3 is 13 residues. Germline V lookup: CDR1 SNHLY, CDR2 FYNNEI. Trimming left V 7 bases short and J 8 bases short, with 14 bases between. CDR3 bases: TGTGCCAGCACTCGAGATTTCAAGGAAAAACTGTTTTTT. Translating it yields CASTRDFKEKLFF. The full variable domain, in which reference TRBV2 and TRBJ1-4 provide the parts outside the CDR3, is EPEVTQTPSHQVTQMGQEVILRCVPISNHLYFYWYRQILGQKVEFLVSFYNNEISEKSEIFDDQFSVERPDGSNFTLKIRSTKLEDSAMYFCASTRDFKEKLFFGSGTQLSVL.

The chain carries TRBV6-1 and TRBJ2-7; no firm D call. This CDR3 contains 15 residues. The germline V gene encodes CDR1 MNHNS and CDR2 SASEGT. The V and J ends lost 0 bases and 2 bases respectively, with 11 bases between them. The CDR3 region has the DNA TGTGCCAGCAGTGAAGCCTTCACGCGGACCTACGAGCAGTACTTC. This sequence encodes CASSEAFTRTYEQYF.

The V gene is TRBV2, the J gene TRBJ2-2, with 9 bases identical to TRBD2. Germline CDR1 is SNHLY and CDR2 is FYNNEI. The CDR3 is made up of 15 amino acids. With V trimmed by 10 bases and J by 3 bases, 9 bases remained unmatched. CDR3 sequence: CATSLAGGDTGELFF. For the CDR3, the DNA is TGTGCCACCTCTTTGGCGGGGGGGGACACCGGGGAGCTGTTTTTT.

The chain is built from TRBV5-1 and TRBJ2-2; unclear D gene. V was cut by 0 bases and J by 3 bases, with 6 bases left in between. The CDR3 extends over 14 amino acids. CDR1 SGHRS and CDR2 YFSETQ come from the germline V gene. In DNA form, the CDR3 reads TGCGCCAGCAGCTTGGACGGGTACACCGGGGAGCTGTTTTTT. It yields the protein CASSLDGYTGELFF.

The rearrangement uses TRBV27 and TRBJ1-5; D remains unclear. Germline assignment: CDR1 MNHEY and CDR2 SMNVEV (reference sequence). This CDR3 region has 14 residues. The V gene lost 3 bases and the J gene lost 1 base, with 7 bases spanning the gap. The CDR3 DNA sequence: TGTGCCAGCAGTTTGTTGGACAGCAATCAGCCCCAGCATTTT. This encodes CASSLLDSNQPQHF.

The CDR3 sequence: CASSSLRQGEREKLFF. DNA for the CDR3: TGTGCCAGCAGCTCCCTTCGACAGGGAGAGAGGGAAAAACTGTTTTTT. This chain links TRBV5-6 with TRBJ1-4, with 7 positions matching TRBD1. CDR1 is SGHDT, CDR2 YYEEEE, per germline. V trimming: 3 bases; J trimming: 8 bases; junction bases outside the gene matches: 13. The CDR3 spans 16 residues. Full variable domain (rest looked up from reference TRBV5-6 and TRBJ1-4): DAGVTQSPTHLIKTRGQQVTLRCSPKSGHDTVSWYQQALGQGPQFIFQYYEEEERQRGNFPDRFSGHQFPNYSSELNVNALLLGDSALYLCASSSLRQGEREKLFFGSGTQLSVL.

This chain uses TRBV15 with TRBJ2-7; D call uncertain. Germline CDR1 and CDR2: LNHNV and YYDKDF (reference sequence). This CDR3 contains 18 residues. The ends were cut back, 0 bases at V and 2 bases at J, with 20 bases in the middle. The CDR3 bases are TGTGCCACCAGCAGAGAGTCCCTCCAAACGATAGGACCCTACGAGCAGTACTTC. Amino acids: CATSRESLQTIGPYEQYF.

The chain uses TRBV5-1 and TRBJ1-1; no reliable D call. V lost 0 bases to trimming and J lost 1 base, with 13 bases between them. The CDR3 is 16 amino acids. The germline CDR1 and CDR2 sequences are SGHRS and YFSETQ. CDR3 region: CASSLAQSPGNTEAFF. The DNA of the CDR3 is TGCGCCAGCAGCTTGGCCCAGTCTCCAGGGAACACTGAAGCTTTCTTT.

V and J are TRBV19 and TRBJ1-4; no clear D. Germline V gene sequence: CDR1 LNHDA, CDR2 SQIVND (reference sequence). The CDR3 covers 15 residues. Trimming took off 7 bases at V and 0 bases at J, with 12 bases between the two ends. The CDR3 loop is CASMRRLTTNEKLFF. CDR3 nucleotide sequence: TGTGCCAGTATGAGACGCCTCACAACTAATGAAAAACTGTTTTTT.

This chain connects TRBV10-3 to TRBJ2-2, with 12 bases matching TRBD2. J was trimmed by 1 base and V by 5 bases; bases with no gene match: 14. The CDR3 spans 20 residues. The V gene's germline CDR1 is ENHRY and CDR2 SYGVKD. The DNA of the CDR3 is TGTGCCATCAGTAATAAGATGACTAGCGGGGGCGCCCGGAACACCGGGGAGCTGTTTTTT. Translating gives CAISNKMTSGGARNTGELFF.

This clone was observed a single time. The chain links TRBV11-2 to TRBJ1-4; D is possibly TRBD1 (5 bases). CDR3 length: 11 residues. Trimming shortened V by 7 bases and J by 5 bases, and 5 bases separated the two germline ends. In germline, CDR1 is SGHAT, CDR2 FQNNGV. The CDR3 DNA reads TGTGCCAGCAAGGGGAATGAAAAACTGTTTTTT. Amino acid sequence: CASKGNEKLFF.

The chain couples TRBV3-1 (or the pseudogene TRBV3-2) to TRBJ1-1; 8 nucleotides match TRBD1. CDR3 size: 14 residues. CDR1 and CDR2 from the germline V gene are LGHDT and YNNKEL (reference sequence). V shed 1 base and J 7 bases; nucleotides not matched to a gene: 5. The CDR3 reads CASSQVAGGSEAFF. The CDR3 region has the DNA TGTGCCAGCAGCCAAGTCGCAGGGGGCAGTGAAGCTTTCTTT.

This chain uses TRBV5-1 with TRBJ2-3, with D possibly being TRBD2 (6 bases). Germline CDR1 reads SGHRS; CDR2 reads YFSETQ. The V and J ends lost 4 bases and 6 bases respectively, with 21 bases between them. This CDR3 has 16 residues. The CDR3, as DNA: TGCGCCAGCAGCCGACTAGAAGGAGGAAGCTCGGATACGCAGTATTTT. Protein product: CASSRLEGGSSDTQYF.

This clone was picked up a small number of times. The chain uses TRBV4-1 and TRBJ1-2; D possibly corresponds to TRBD1 (5 bases). Deletions cut 0 bases from V and 13 bases from J, with 12 bases between. This CDR3 has 12 amino acids. Germline values: CDR1 MGHRA, CDR2 YSYEKL. The CDR3 here is CASSQDLTEVTF. CDR3 coding DNA: TGCGCCAGCAGCCAAGATCTGACAGAGGTCACCTTC.

This clone was detected only a few times. The genes are TRBV18 and TRBJ1-4, with D perhaps matching TRBD1 (5 bases). CDR1 and CDR2 from the germline V gene are KGHSH and LQKENI. The CDR3 length is 13 residues. V lost 1 base and J 7 bases, leaving 7 bases between the germline ends. Written as DNA, the CDR3 is TGTGCCAGCTCACCACGAACAGGTGAAAAACTGTTTTTT. Residues: CASSPRTGEKLFF.

This clone appeared once. The chain is built from TRBV24-1 and TRBJ2-5, with 14 bases fitting TRBD2. V was clipped by 12 bases and J by 5 bases; unmatched bases: 13. Per the germline V gene, CDR1 is KGHDR and CDR2 is SFDVKD. The CDR3 is 16 residues long. This chain's CDR3 is CAVGDGLAGGLETQYF. The DNA for the CDR3 is TGTGCCGTAGGGGACGGACTAGCGGGGGGCCTGGAGACCCAGTACTTC.

A note on this clone: The same CDR3 is also encoded by other DNA sequences in this sample. The rearrangement joins TRBV30 to TRBJ1-5, with D maybe TRBD1 (6 bases). Trimming removed 0 bases at V and 7 bases at J, with 10 bases between. The CDR3 has 13 amino acids. CDR1 and CDR2 from the germline V gene are GTSNPN and SVGIG (reference sequence). CDR3 region: CAWSVQGGQPQHF. CDR3 nucleotide sequence: TGTGCCTGGAGTGTACAGGGTGGGCAGCCCCAGCATTTT.

The rearrangement uses TRBV9 and TRBJ2-1; 9 positions agree with TRBD1. The length of the CDR3 is 15 residues. V gave up 6 bases and J gave up 4 bases; unmatched junction bases: 8. CDR1 is SGDLS and CDR2 is YYNGEE in the germline V gene. CDR3 DNA sequence: TGTGCCAGCACAGAAAGACAGGGGGTTTACAATGAGCAGTTCTTC. Its protein is CASTERQGVYNEQFF.